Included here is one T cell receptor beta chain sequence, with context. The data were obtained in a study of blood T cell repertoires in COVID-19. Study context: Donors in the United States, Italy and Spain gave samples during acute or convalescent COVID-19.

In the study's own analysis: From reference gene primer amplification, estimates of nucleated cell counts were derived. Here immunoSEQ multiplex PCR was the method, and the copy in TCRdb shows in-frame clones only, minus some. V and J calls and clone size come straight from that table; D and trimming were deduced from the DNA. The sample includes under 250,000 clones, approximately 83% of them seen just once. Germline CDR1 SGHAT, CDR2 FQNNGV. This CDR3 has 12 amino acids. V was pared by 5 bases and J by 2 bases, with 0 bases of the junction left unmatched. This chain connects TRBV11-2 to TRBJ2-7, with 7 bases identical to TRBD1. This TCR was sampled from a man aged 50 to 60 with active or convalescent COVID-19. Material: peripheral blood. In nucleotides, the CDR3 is TGTGCCAGCAGCAGGGGGCCCTACGAGCAGTACTTC. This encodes CASSRGPYEQYF.